The rows below give T cell receptor beta chains drawn from one sample of a study of technical replicates of blood from several donors. The table came from immunoSEQ multiplex PCR; TCRdb's copy has only in-frame clones and leaves some out. The data hold just under 60,000 clones, with about 95% observed a single time. Sequencing was done on a sample of PBMCs. The receptors were sampled from a human donor in good health. Some clones in this sample may be carry-over from other donors' samples. The CDR3 runs from the conserved cysteine through the conserved F or W. A D gene is named only where the DNA matches it firmly. The size field is filled for only some rows; it gives once, few, many or a size class.

abundance,v_gene,d_gene,j_gene,CDR3aa,CDR3nt
-,TRBV10-3,TRBD2,TRBJ2-3,CAISESTSGNTDTQYF,TGTGCCATCAGTGAGTCGACTAGCGGAAACACAGATACGCAGTATTTT
-,TRBV5-6,TRBD2,TRBJ2-1,CASSLYTSVPPNEQFF,TGTGCCAGCAGCTTGTACACTAGCGTCCCTCCCAATGAGCAGTTCTTC
once,TRBV18,-,TRBJ1-2,CASSTQKSNYGYTF,TGTGCCAGCTCCACCCAGAAGTCTAACTATGGCTACACCTTC
-,TRBV14,TRBD2,TRBJ2-1,CASSPYLVGRTYNEQFF,TGTGCCAGCAGCCCCTACCTAGTCGGGAGGACGTACAATGAGCAGTTCTTC
-,TRBV5-1,TRBD1,TRBJ2-7,CASSSQPGTGHNEQYF,TGCGCCAGCAGCTCGCAACCCGGGACAGGGCACAACGAGCAGTACTTC
-,TRBV19,TRBD1,TRBJ2-7,CASSIAPGQGYEQYF,TGTGCCAGTAGTATAGCACCGGGACAGGGGTACGAGCAGTACTTC
once,TRBV4-3,-,TRBJ2-1,CASSQDYQRGNEQFF,TGCGCCAGCAGCCAAGATTACCAGCGAGGCAATGAGCAGTTCTTC
-,TRBV7-9,-,TRBJ1-6,CASSYSTVNSPLHF,TGTGCCAGCAGCTACTCGACAGTAAATTCACCCCTCCACTTT
few,TRBV2,TRBD2,TRBJ2-5,CASSDGRGGQETQYF,TGTGCCAGCAGTGACGGTCGGGGGGGACAAGAGACCCAGTACTTC
-,TRBV5-5,-,TRBJ1-5,CASSLEFFGAEGNQPQHF,TGTGCCAGCAGCTTGGAGTTCTTTGGGGCGGAAGGCAATCAGCCCCAGCATTTT
-,TRBV25-1,-,TRBJ2-5,CASSEGSGKKEETQYF,TGTGCCAGCAGTGAAGGGTCAGGGAAAAAGGAAGAGACCCAGTACTTC
-,TRBV7-2,TRBD2,TRBJ2-3,CASSLVASGRTNTDTQYF,TGTGCCAGCAGCTTAGTGGCTAGCGGGAGGACCAACACAGATACGCAGTATTTT
-,TRBV6-5,-,TRBJ2-7,CASTDLDRSYEQYF,TGTGCCAGCACCGACCTGGACAGATCTTACGAGCAGTACTTC
-,TRBV27,TRBD1,TRBJ1-6,CASRGQEYYNSPLHF,TGTGCCAGCAGGGGACAGGAATACTATAATTCACCCCTCCACTTT
-,TRBV4-3,-,TRBJ2-1,CASSQDRRANGYNEQFF,TGCGCCAGCAGCCAAGATAGGAGAGCCAACGGCTACAATGAGCAGTTCTTC
once,TRBV5-6,-,TRBJ1-2,CASSSIQAPNSGYTF,TGTGCCAGCAGCTCGATACAGGCGCCCAACTCAGGCTACACCTTC
-,TRBV4-2,TRBD2,TRBJ2-5,CASSQLSGRGGASFQYF,TGTGCCAGCAGCCAATTAAGCGGGAGGGGGGGTGCGTCCTTCCAGTACTTC
-,TRBV5-1,-,TRBJ2-5,CASSLTGYETQYF,TGCGCCAGCAGCTTAACAGGGTATGAGACCCAGTACTTC
-,TRBV19,TRBD1,TRBJ1-5,CASSTRQGLGQPQHF,TGTGCCAGTAGTACCCGACAGGGGTTGGGGCAGCCCCAGCATTTT
once,TRBV6-6,TRBD1,TRBJ2-7,CASSYGQASSYEQYF,TGTGCCAGCAGTTACGGACAGGCGAGCTCCTACGAGCAGTACTTC
-,TRBV7-2,TRBD1,TRBJ1-3,CASSMGQGIGNTIYF,TGTGCCAGCAGCATGGGACAGGGGATTGGAAACACCATATATTTT
-,TRBV27,-,TRBJ2-7,CASSLSRGSSYEQYF,TGTGCCAGCAGTTTATCCCGGGGGAGCTCCTACGAGCAGTACTTC
-,TRBV9,-,TRBJ2-5,CASSVGRGMGQETQYF,TGTGCCAGCAGCGTAGGTAGGGGCATGGGCCAAGAGACCCAGTACTTC
-,TRBV5-1,TRBD2,TRBJ2-1,CASSSGTTSLDEQFF,TGCGCCAGCAGCTCCGGGACTACCTCCCTGGATGAGCAGTTCTTC
-,TRBV7-9,-,TRBJ2-3,CASSLAQATDTQYF,TGTGCCAGCAGCTTAGCACAGGCCACAGATACGCAGTATTTT
-,TRBV11-2,TRBD1,TRBJ2-7,CASSLLAGGTYEQYF,TGTGCCAGCAGCTTATTGGCAGGGGGAACCTACGAGCAGTACTTC
-,TRBV4-3,-,TRBJ2-5,CASSQGPGETQYF,TGCGCCAGCAGCCAAGGACCGGGAGAGACCCAGTACTTC
-,TRBV5-1,-,TRBJ2-5,CASYPETAGETQYF,TGCGCCAGCTACCCCGAGACTGCCGGCGAGACCCAGTACTTC
-,TRBV6-6,TRBD2,TRBJ2-3,CASSTLGRGGQDTQYF,TGTGCCAGCAGTACCCTCGGGCGGGGGGGCCAAGATACGCAGTATTTT
-,TRBV5-1,-,TRBJ2-5,CASSLGAGETQYF,TGCGCCAGCAGCTTGGGAGCGGGAGAGACCCAGTACTTC
-,TRBV29-1,-,TRBJ2-5,CSVEDLGGSPETQYF,TGCAGCGTTGAAGATCTGGGGGGTAGTCCAGAGACCCAGTACTTC
few,TRBV5-1,-,TRBJ1-3,CASSLASVSGNTIYF,TGCGCCAGCAGCTTGGCCTCGGTCTCTGGAAACACCATATATTTT
-,TRBV9,-,TRBJ2-5,CASSVDTGRETQYF,TGTGCCAGCAGCGTAGATACAGGGCGAGAGACCCAGTACTTC
-,TRBV7-9,TRBD1,TRBJ2-1,CASSPRDRGLITYNEQFF,TGTGCCAGCAGCCCAAGAGACAGGGGGCTTATAACGTACAATGAGCAGTTCTTC
-,TRBV27,-,TRBJ2-7,CASSQNRVGTYEQYF,TGTGCCAGCAGTCAGAACAGGGTAGGGACCTACGAGCAGTACTTC
-,TRBV2,TRBD2,TRBJ2-7,CASSGLAGSYEQYF,TGTGCCAGCAGTGGGCTAGCGGGTTCCTACGAGCAGTACTTC
few,TRBV4-3,-,TRBJ1-1,CASSARIRGTEAFF,TGCGCCAGCAGCGCCAGAATAAGGGGGACTGAAGCTTTCTTT
-,TRBV2,TRBD1,TRBJ2-2,CASRDRGDGELFF,TGTGCCAGCAGAGACAGGGGTGACGGGGAGCTGTTTTTT
-,TRBV2,-,TRBJ2-7,CASDQGSSYEQYF,TGTGCCAGCGACCAGGGTAGCTCCTACGAGCAGTACTTC
-,TRBV21-1,-,TRBJ1-5,CASASSTGAVEYSNQPQHF,TGTGCCAGCGCATCATCGACAGGGGCCGTCGAATATAGCAATCAGCCCCAGCATTTT
-,TRBV5-1,TRBD1,TRBJ2-5,CASSSTGTGGGETQYF,TGCGCCAGCAGCTCAACCGGGACAGGGGGCGGGGAGACCCAGTACTTC
-,TRBV2,-,TRBJ1-5,CASKGAGGSNQPQHF,TGTGCCAGCAAAGGGGCGGGGGGTAGCAATCAGCCCCAGCATTTT
-,TRBV2,-,TRBJ1-6,CASGRVGQNSPLHF,TGTGCCAGCGGCCGGGTGGGACAAAATTCACCCCTCCACTTT
-,TRBV7-2,TRBD1,TRBJ1-3,CASSLGTGVLNTIYF,TGTGCCAGCAGCTTGGGGACAGGCGTGTTAAACACCATATATTTT
once,TRBV11-1,-,TRBJ2-5,CASSHDPGLLGTQYF,TGTGCCAGCAGCCACGATCCGGGACTCCTTGGGACCCAGTACTTC
-,TRBV15,-,TRBJ1-5,CATSRGSSQPQHF,TGTGCCACCAGCAGAGGGAGTAGTCAGCCCCAGCATTTT
once,TRBV7-9,-,TRBJ2-7,CASSATGSSYEQYF,TGTGCCAGCAGCGCAACAGGGAGCTCCTACGAGCAGTACTTC
-,TRBV4-1,TRBD1,TRBJ1-6,CASSQGQTGGSSPLHF,TGCGCCAGCAGCCAAGGGCAGACAGGGGGAAGTTCACCCCTCCACTTT